This is a list of T cell receptor beta chains from one sample in a study of blood T cells in healthy people across ages. MiXCR, run by TCRdb on the 5' RACE reads, gives a single entry per CDR3 protein. The table lists about 670,000 distinct CDR3 sequences, less than 45% of them singletons. Material: blood. The receptors here all came from a man aged 80 or over in good health. The CDR3 runs from the conserved cysteine through the conserved F or W. D genes are given only for firm matches. Part of the rows lack a size; the others show once, few, many or a class for expanded clones.

>-|TRBV5-1|TRBJ2-1|-
CASGPTGNEQFF
TGCGCCAGCGGGCCTACAGGGAATGAGCAGTTCTTC
>-|TRBV20-1|TRBJ2-1|-
CSARGPYDNEQFF
TGCAGTGCTAGAGGACCCTATGACAATGAGCAGTTCTTC
>-|TRBV20-1|TRBJ2-4|-
CSAISLRGGPAKNIQYF
TGCAGTGCTATTTCCCTCAGGGGGGGGCCGGCCAAAAACATTCAGTACTTC
>-|TRBV6-4|TRBJ2-7|-
CASSAEGAGEQYF
TGTGCCAGCAGTGCGGAGGGGGCAGGCGAGCAGTACTTC
>-|TRBV5-1|TRBJ2-3|-
CTSSTGQSTDTQYF
TGCACCAGCAGCACCGGACAGAGCACAGATACGCAGTATTTT
>-|TRBV7-2|TRBJ2-1|-
CASSSRGGRVGEQFF
TGTGCCAGCAGCTCTAGGGGGGGCCGGGTCGGTGAGCAGTTCTTC
>-|TRBV6-1|TRBJ2-7|-
CASSDRGADTSYEQYF
TGTGCCAGCAGTGACCGGGGGGCGGACACCTCCTACGAGCAGTACTTC
>-|TRBV25-1|TRBJ2-7|few
CASRGSVGRNYEQYF
TGTGCCAGCAGGGGATCGGTGGGTCGAAATTACGAGCAGTACTTC
>-|TRBV6-2/TRBV6-3|TRBJ2-2|-
CASRGRDSTGELFF
TGTGCCAGCAGGGGAAGAGACAGCACCGGGGAGCTGTTTTTT
>-|TRBV20-1|TRBJ2-3|-
CSAVRSAGTDTQYF
TGCAGTGCTGTAAGGAGCGCCGGCACAGATACGCAGTATTTT
>TRBD1|TRBV7-2|TRBJ1-2|-
CASSPNRGAAQGYTF
TGTGCCAGCAGCCCCAACAGGGGCGCGGCTCAAGGCTACACCTTC
>-|TRBV24-1|TRBJ2-5|few
CATSEHRGGRETQYF
TGTGCCACCAGTGAGCACAGGGGAGGTCGAGAGACCCAGTACTTC
>-|TRBV24-1|TRBJ2-7|-
CATSDFNEQYF
TGTGCCACCAGTGATTTCAACGAGCAGTACTTC
>TRBD2|TRBV27|TRBJ2-1|-
CASSLLSPYSGRENEQFF
TGTGCCAGCAGTTTATTGAGCCCGTATAGCGGGAGGGAGAATGAGCAGTTCTTC
>-|TRBV4-2|TRBJ2-3|few
CASSQSGGGTDTQYF
TGTGCCAGCAGCCAGTCCGGGGGCGGCACGGATACGCAGTATTTT
>-|TRBV6-1|TRBJ1-5|few
CASRLLSNQPQHF
TGTGCCAGCCGCCTGCTTAGCAATCAGCCCCAGCATTTT
>-|TRBV6-5|TRBJ2-3|few
CASSYWPPRTKEDTQYF
TGTGCCAGCAGTTACTGGCCCCCCCGGACTAAGGAAGATACGCAGTATTTT
>-|TRBV3-1|TRBJ2-1|-
CASSQDVDHEQFF
TGTGCCAGCAGCCAAGATGTAGACCATGAGCAGTTCTTC
>-|TRBV20-1|TRBJ2-7|-
CSARGGVVTGYEQYF
TGCAGTGCTAGAGGGGGAGTGGTAACTGGGTACGAGCAGTACTTC
>-|TRBV30|TRBJ1-2|many
CAWSARGFDGYTF
TGTGCCTGGAGTGCCAGGGGATTCGATGGCTACACCTTC
>TRBD1|TRBV28|TRBJ2-7|few
CASRSKGDRRYEQYF
TGTGCCAGCAGATCTAAGGGGGACAGGAGGTACGAGCAGTACTTC